A single sample is the source of the 9 T cell receptor beta chains below, sequenced in a study of cytomegalovirus exposure and HLA in healthy donors. The method was immunoSEQ multiplex PCR; TCRdb's version includes in-frame clones alone and lacks a portion of them. The data show 90,000 to 150,000 clones, roughly 88% seen once. Sequencing was performed on PBMCs. These receptors were taken from a man between 18 and 29 years old in good health and CMV-seronegative.

The rearrangement links TRBV11-3 to TRBJ2-1, with 10 bases that match TRBD2. The trim removed 3 bases at V and 8 bases at J, leaving 4 bases unmatched. Per the germline V gene, CDR1 is SGHNT and CDR2 is YENEEA. The CDR3 sequence is 14 residues long. DNA for the CDR3: TGTGCCAGCAGCTTCCGTCTAGCGGGAGATGAGCAGTTCTTC. It yields the protein CASSFRLAGDEQFF.

The chain links TRBV4-3 to TRBJ2-3, with D perhaps TRBD2 (6 bases). CDR3 length equals 15 residues. Trimming cost V 1 base and J 0 bases, with 8 bases left between them. Germline CDR1 LGHNA, CDR2 YSLEER. The CDR3 loop is CASSQGGASTDTQYF. CDR3 sequence (DNA): TGCGCCAGCAGCCAAGGCGGGGCGAGCACAGATACGCAGTATTTT.

V is TRBV9 and J is TRBJ2-7; TRBD2 matches 7 bases. CDR1 and CDR2 (germline): SGDLS, YYNGEE. V was clipped by 2 bases and J by 2 bases; unmatched bases: 7. The CDR3 sequence is 15 residues long. The chain's CDR3 is CASSVIGTNAYEQYF. The CDR3 nucleotides are TGTGCCAGCAGCGTGATCGGGACTAACGCCTACGAGCAGTACTTC. Filled out from reference TRBV9 and TRBJ2-7, the complete variable domain reads DSGVTQTPKHLITATGQRVTLRCSPRSGDLSVYWYQQSLDQGLQFLIQYYNGEERAKGNILERFSAQQFPDLHSELNLSSLELGDSALYFCASSVIGTNAYEQYFGPGTRLTVT.

The genes are TRBV5-1 and TRBJ2-3; TRBD1 might be the D (5 bases). CDR3 length: 14 residues. V was cut by 0 bases and J by 6 bases, with 11 bases left in between. CDR1 is SGHRS, CDR2 YFSETQ, per germline. The CDR3 sequence: CASSLASGIDTQYF. The CDR3 DNA reads TGCGCCAGCAGCTTGGCCTCAGGGATCGATACGCAGTATTTT.

The V gene is TRBV5-1, the J gene TRBJ2-3; 7 bases match TRBD1. This CDR3 is 15 amino acids long. The ends lost 2 bases at V and 0 bases at J; junction bases unmatched: 3. The germline V gene has CDR1 SGHRS and CDR2 YFSETQ. The CDR3 region has the DNA TGCGCCAGCAGCTTTGGGACAGCTAGCACAGATACGCAGTATTTT. Translation: CASSFGTASTDTQYF.

The sample holds a few counts of this clone. The chain has TRBV14 and TRBJ2-2; the D gene is possibly TRBD1 (6 bases). The CDR3 is 12 amino acids. From germline, CDR1 is SGHDN and CDR2 FVKESK. V was shortened by 7 bases and J by 8 bases, with 11 bases between the two germline ends. The CDR3 loop reads CASNTGLGELFF. The CDR3 nucleotides are TGTGCCAGCAACACAGGGTTGGGGGAGCTGTTTTTT.

This clone showed up just once. This chain links TRBV10-3 with TRBJ1-2; 9 bases agree with TRBD1. The V gene's germline CDR1 is ENHRY and CDR2 SYGVKD. The length of the CDR3 is 17 residues. The trim removed 0 bases at V and 7 bases at J, leaving 12 bases unmatched. For the CDR3, the DNA is TGTGCCATCAGTGAGTCGAGGGAGGGACAGGGTGGTCTTGGCTACACCTTC. Protein sequence: CAISESREGQGGLGYTF.

This clone has just one count. V and J are TRBV5-6 and TRBJ2-7; TRBD2 might be the D (5 bases). V lost 2 bases and J lost 3, with 12 bases in between. Germline values: CDR1 SGHDT, CDR2 YYEEEE. The CDR3 has 14 residues. For the CDR3, the DNA is TGTGCCAGCAGCTTCCGTCTAGGGAGCTACGAGCAGTACTTC. Its protein product is CASSFRLGSYEQYF.

The chain recombines TRBV6-6 with TRBJ1-1; possibly TRBD1 for D (5 bases). Germline values: CDR1 MNHNY, CDR2 SVGAGI (reference sequence). The CDR3 is made up of 14 amino acids. Trimming left V 2 bases short and J 3 bases short, with 10 bases between. DNA of the CDR3: TGTGCCAGCAGTTACCCAGGGATGGACACTGAAGCTTTCTTT. Its protein product is CASSYPGMDTEAFF.